This T cell receptor beta chain was sequenced in a study of T cells in Graves' hyperthyroidism and ophthalmopathy. Study-wide findings and caveats: A model using 13 V-J features told ophthalmopathy apart from stable hyperthyroidism.

The table lists this clonotype with a few counts. Its antigen is undetermined. TCR beta CDR3 regions were amplified from RNA. During a first-round RT-PCR of the TCR CDR3, the HTBI primer set was used. Each CDR3 protein gets one entry after TCRdb re-called the multiplex PCR reads with MiXCR. Of about 300,000 distinct CDR3 sequences listed, around a fifth were seen once; the top ten hold about 40%. Trimming removed 7 bases at V and 8 bases at J, with 11 bases between. Germline CDR1 GTSNPN, CDR2 SVGIG (reference sequence). This CDR3 spans 10 amino acids. Researchers barred patients who had uncontrolled infection, other autoimmune disease, pregnancy or lactation. Each diagnosis was grounded in clinical symptoms, serum thyroxine and TRAb, thyroid ultrasound, and orbital computed tomography.

Sequenced material: blood. The TCR was taken from a man aged 50-60 years with Graves' ophthalmopathy. The chain is built from TRBV30 and TRBJ1-2, with D hard to call. The CDR3, as DNA: TGTGCCTTATATAGGGAAGGCTACACCTTC. Translation gives CALYREGYTF.